The T cell receptor beta chain under discussion was sequenced for a study of blood T cells in healthy people across ages. General study results and limits: More naive CD4+ cells and higher diversity were found in long-lived than in aged donors.

Primers used in a second PCR of roughly 6 to 12 cycles were a sample-barcoded 5' primer and a J-beta primer mix. Each cDNA was tagged by a template-switch adaptor containing 12 random nucleotides. TCRdb analysed the 5' RACE reads with MiXCR anew, one entry per CDR3 protein. The sample records hundreds of thousands of distinct CDR3 sequences, about 30% being singletons. The germline V gene encodes CDR1 SGDLS and CDR2 YYNGEE. The junction had 3 bases not matched to a gene; V was cut back by 0 bases and J by 4 bases. The CDR3 extends over 14 amino acids. Turning to this clonotype: The antigen remains unidentified.

Peripheral blood samples of about 10 milliliters were drawn from each donor. Extracted total RNA amounted to at least 5.5 micrograms for each sample. The material sequenced was blood. This TCR came from an elderly woman in good health. The chain links TRBV9 to TRBJ2-7; 8 bases are shared with TRBD1. CDR3 DNA sequence: TGTGCCAGCAGCGTAGACAGGGGGGCATACGAGCAGTACTTC. Translation gives CASSVDRGAYEQYF.